Listed below are T cell receptor beta chains from one sample, sequenced in a study of T cell clonotyping in hematopoietic cell transplantation. Libraries were prepared by immunoSEQ multiplex PCR; TCRdb keeps only in-frame clonotypes and omits some of them. The data contain around 8,000 clones, under 70% of them seen just once; the ten biggest clones take up roughly a fifth. Sequencing was performed on peripheral blood mononuclear cells, taken 100 days after allogeneic stem cell transplant. These receptors were taken from a male patient between 60 and 69 years old who had an allogeneic stem cell transplant from an unrelated donor, so the T cells may come from the graft donor. Some clones in this sample may be carry-over from other donors' samples. Both conserved end residues are part of each CDR3. D genes are given only for firm matches. A clone size is listed for some rows: how often the clone was seen (once, few, many), or a class if it is expanded.

J,size,D,V,CDR3,DNA
TRBJ1-5,NA,NA,TRBV28,CASQVQGSNQPQHF,TGTGCCAGTCAGGTACAGGGAAGCAATCAGCCCCAGCATTTT
TRBJ2-7,NA,TRBD1,TRBV28,CASSFGTDYEQYF,TGTGCCAGCAGTTTTGGGACAGATTACGAGCAGTACTTC
TRBJ2-2,few,NA,TRBV9,CASSAGISTGELFF,TGTGCCAGCAGCGCCGGGATTTCCACCGGGGAGCTGTTTTTT
TRBJ1-2,once,NA,TRBV4-1,CASSQDSEGNYGYTF,TGCGCCAGCAGCCAAGACTCAGAGGGTAACTATGGCTACACCTTC
TRBJ2-6,NA,NA,TRBV9,CASSPLRGRDGANVLTF,TGTGCCAGCAGCCCACTCAGGGGGAGGGATGGGGCCAACGTCCTGACTTTC
TRBJ1-2,NA,NA,TRBV6-5,CASSYSGGIYGYTF,TGTGCCAGCAGTTACTCGGGGGGAATCTATGGCTACACCTTC
TRBJ1-2,NA,TRBD1,TRBV27,CASSLSRQGVSYGYTF,TGTGCCAGCAGTTTATCCCGACAGGGGGTTAGCTATGGCTACACCTTC
TRBJ1-2,NA,TRBD1,TRBV19,CASSKDRASNYGYTF,TGTGCCAGTAGTAAGGACAGGGCGTCTAACTATGGCTACACCTTC
TRBJ1-2,NA,NA,TRBV7-9,CASTETQNYGYTF,TGTGCCAGCACCGAGACGCAGAACTATGGCTACACCTTC
TRBJ2-3,few,TRBD2,TRBV7-3,CASSPRGGGADTQYF,TGTGCCAGCAGCCCCCGCGGCGGGGGGGCAGATACGCAGTATTTT
TRBJ2-7,few,NA,TRBV5-1,CASSYAGGPYEQYF,TGCGCCAGCAGCTATGCAGGGGGGCCCTACGAGCAGTACTTC
TRBJ2-1,few,TRBD2,TRBV29-1,CSVGTSNEQFF,TGCAGCGTGGGGACTAGCAATGAGCAGTTCTTC
TRBJ2-7,NA,NA,TRBV21-1,CASSKAPSSGEQYF,TGTGCCAGCAGCAAAGCGCCCTCCTCCGGGGAGCAGTACTTC
TRBJ1-4,NA,NA,TRBV6-5,CASSYGPGANEKLFF,TGTGCCAGCAGTTACGGGCCAGGGGCGAATGAAAAACTGTTTTTT
TRBJ2-1,NA,NA,TRBV19,CASSSPGAGDEQFF,TGTGCCAGTAGTTCTCCGGGGGCCGGGGATGAGCAGTTCTTC
TRBJ1-1,NA,NA,TRBV5-1,CASSAYTANVVTSEAFF,TGCGCCAGCAGCGCTTACACAGCTAACGTGGTCACATCTGAAGCTTTCTTT
TRBJ2-1,few,NA,TRBV9,CASSVAPSSYNEQFF,TGTGCCAGCAGCGTAGCGCCTAGCTCCTACAATGAGCAGTTCTTC
TRBJ2-2,few,NA,TRBV27,CASSLGASTGELFF,TGTGCCAGCAGTTTAGGGGCTAGCACCGGGGAGCTGTTTTTT
TRBJ1-1,NA,NA,TRBV5-1,CASSEDGGEAFF,TGCGCCAGCAGCGAGGACGGGGGAGAAGCTTTCTTT
TRBJ2-3,few,NA,TRBV11-3,CASSSLASDTQYF,TGTGCCAGCAGCTCACTAGCATCAGATACGCAGTATTTT
TRBJ2-3,few,TRBD2,TRBV7-9,CASGGGLGADTQYF,TGTGCCAGCGGCGGGGGGTTGGGAGCAGATACGCAGTATTTT
TRBJ1-1,once,TRBD1,TRBV5-1,CASSLPGQGNTEAFF,TGCGCCAGCAGCTTGCCGGGACAGGGGAACACTGAAGCTTTCTTT
TRBJ1-1,NA,NA,TRBV6-5,CASRGDGGTEAFF,TGTGCCAGCAGGGGCGACGGGGGAACTGAAGCTTTCTTT
TRBJ2-7,NA,TRBD1,TRBV5-6,CASSTGTGPYEQYF,TGTGCCAGCAGTACCGGGACAGGGCCCTACGAGCAGTACTTC
TRBJ1-1,NA,NA,TRBV29-1,CSEGPMNTEAFF,TGCAGCGAAGGACCCATGAACACTGAAGCTTTCTTT
TRBJ2-1,NA,NA,TRBV2,CASSLNNEQFF,TGTGCCAGCAGCCTTAACAATGAGCAGTTCTTC
TRBJ1-2,NA,NA,TRBV11-2,CASSPGTASFSGYTF,TGTGCCAGCAGCCCAGGGACGGCCTCATTTAGCGGCTACACCTTC
TRBJ1-5,NA,NA,TRBV5-1,CASSSDGSNQPQHF,TGCGCCAGCAGCTCCGACGGTAGCAATCAGCCCCAGCATTTT
TRBJ2-1,few,NA,TRBV7-8,CASSLGRGAYNEQFF,TGTGCCAGCAGCTTAGGCAGGGGAGCCTACAATGAGCAGTTCTTC
TRBJ2-7,NA,NA,TRBV2,CASSEELLSYEQYF,TGTGCCAGCAGTGAAGAACTTCTTTCCTACGAGCAGTACTTC
TRBJ1-5,NA,TRBD1,TRBV6-6,CASSPGTDQRNQPQHF,TGTGCCAGCAGCCCCGGGACAGACCAACGCAATCAGCCCCAGCATTTT
TRBJ2-5,NA,NA,TRBV5-1,CASSAQKETQYF,TGCGCCAGCAGCGCGCAAAAGGAGACCCAGTACTTC